This TCR beta chain was identified in a study of regulatory T cells in long-lasting Graves disease (dated by TCRdb to the early 2020s). In the study overall: Newly diagnosed Graves' disease patients had taken antithyroid drugs for less than 3 months. Persistent Graves' disease patients were compared with newly diagnosed Graves' disease patients by peripheral blood TCR sequencing and RNA sequencing. The study was registered as a clinical trial and conducted in China. A total of roughly 35 samples underwent TCR sequencing: about 13 from persistent and about 20 from newly diagnosed Graves' disease patients. Overall results and qualifications from the work: The study examined only peripheral blood because the primary lesion, thyroid tissue, could not be accessed. The authors acknowledged the small sample size as a limitation that may reduce accuracy. A larger number of public clonotypes was shared among persistent patients (over 2,500) than among newly diagnosed patients (roughly 1,000). Lower TCR Shannon entropy and fewer highly expanded clones were observed in persistent Graves' disease patients than in newly diagnosed patients, which suggested clonal expansion. Persistent disease showed preferential use of TRBV28, TRBJ1-2 and TRBJ2-5, whereas newly diagnosed disease favored TRBV20-1 and TRBJ2-1. Sequencing and analysis were restricted to the TCR beta chain.

The library was produced with multiplex PCR. Reads for this sample came from an Illumina HiSeq 4000. To build TCR beta libraries, CDR3 regions were amplified by Arm-PCR using iRepertoire HTBI primers. Before sequencing, the PCR products underwent gel purification. As for how the authors treated the data: A total of 62 TRBV and 14 TRBJ segments were identified across samples and were used for gene usage analysis of CDR3 amino acid clonotypes. Filtered high-quality paired reads were merged into contigs using COPE and FqMerger. BLAST was used to align contigs to the IMGT TRBV, TRBD and TRBJ reference genes, and CDR3 was defined following IMGT. Clonotypes above 0.1% frequency were classified as highly expanded clones. Shannon entropy was used to measure repertoire diversity, and the Gini coefficient was used to measure V-J evenness. Public clonotypes were defined as clonotypes shared by more than one individual. TCRdb passed the public sequencing reads through fastp at Q25 and MiXCR, retaining productive beta sequences. Under each unique CDR3 protein, matching rows form one entry showing the most common genes and DNA. These V and J calls rely on TCRdb rather than the paper's analysis. Here the sample has 520,000 or so distinct CDR3 sequences; around 12% occur a single time. More than 8% of the sample comes from the top ten.

This clonotype was recorded at least ten times. Its cognate antigen has yet to be identified. Qualities for individual bases were not recorded, and no much larger clone is one base off. The time point tag for this specimen amounts to: newly diagnosed GD, antithyroid drugs for less than 3 months. RNA was extracted from PBMCs in TRIzol for both TCR sequencing and RNA sequencing. The diagnosis of Graves' disease followed American Thyroid Association guidelines. Recruitment of patients was carried out at an endocrinology department in Xi'an, China. Each patient gave approximately 10 milliliters of peripheral blood, collected in an EDTA anticoagulant tube. Ficoll Paque Plus density gradient separation was used to isolate PBMCs, and no additional T cell sorting was done. An Agilent 2100 Bioanalyzer and agarose gel were used to check RNA quality, and a NanoDrop 2000 was used to measure RNA concentration.

Taken from the germline V gene, the CDR1 and CDR2 loops are MDHEN and SYDVKM. The junction carries 15 bases between V and J, which are trimmed by 3 bases and 0 bases respectively. There are 16 amino acids in the CDR3, from cysteine to phenylalanine inclusive. CDR3 DNA only is kept here, 48 bases in frame from base 1. Another study also made use of these data, one on T cells in Graves' hyperthyroidism and ophthalmopathy. That second report states: Stable Graves' hyperthyroidism was defined as the absence of progression to ophthalmopathy over 18 months of follow-up. Hyperthyroidism patients were newly diagnosed, with disease duration under 2 months, and aged 18 to 65 years. Patients with uncontrolled infections, other autoimmune diseases, pregnancy or lactation were excluded. Clinical symptoms, serum thyroxine and TRAb, thyroid ultrasound, and orbital computed tomography formed the basis for the diagnoses. The first round of RT-PCR for the TCR CDR3 was performed with the HTBI primer set and the Qiagen OneStep RT-PCR kit. Most expanded thyroid clonotypes (frequency above 0.001) were also found in blood, which suggests that blood repertoires may mirror thyroid immune responses. A 13 V-J signature model separated ophthalmopathy from stable hyperthyroidism, with 87.88% sensitivity and about 81% specificity in cross-validation and 80%/75% in testing. In validation, the model predicted progression to ophthalmopathy a median of about 6.5 months before onset, with roughly 70% sensitivity and around 76% specificity. To identify TCR V-J signatures that set the groups apart, the researchers used a discovery cohort of 100 or so patients, made up of 40 to 45 with Graves' ophthalmopathy and some 55 with stable Graves' hyperthyroidism. Prospective prediction of ophthalmopathy was tested in an independent validation cohort consisting of under 20 hyperthyroidism patients and approximately 16 patients who later progressed to ophthalmopathy. The roughly 91 discovery patients were randomly split 7:3 into training and test sets. The study also compared thyroid tissue and blood T-cell repertoires from five or six Graves' hyperthyroidism patients. Once sampling was done, hyperthyroidism patients were given methimazole at a starting dose of 30 mg daily, whereas ophthalmopathy patients were given high-dose intravenous methylprednisolone. Libraries were constructed in a second round of multiplex PCR, after which size selection and purification were carried out. Sequencing of the libraries was done on an Illumina HiSeq2000 using paired-end 100 bp reads. Raw data were processed with SOAPnuke, discarding reads with adapters, uncalled bases, mean Phred below 15, or no exact constant-primer or identifier match. High-quality paired reads were merged using COPE v1.2.5, and each unique nucleotide sequence was defined as a clonotype. Clonotypes were aligned to IMGT TRBV, TRBD and TRBJ reference segments using MiTCR v1.1. The analysis included only V-J combinations with a frequency above 0.0001, which together covered approximately 99% of the repertoires. The TCS score was defined as the ratio of F50 (clonal expansion) to E x V (chaos), calculated using BLOSUM62-based TCRdist between CDR3 peptides within each V-J. Welch's t-statistics and random forest reduced just over 500 V-J features to roughly 13, which were used in a naive Bayes classifier (R e1071). No statistical method was used to fix the sample size in advance, and group allocation was not hidden from the investigators. According to the paper, TCR Vbeta CDR3 sequencing was carried out on some 130 peripheral blood samples, which came from approximately 41 ophthalmopathy, approximately 78 hyperthyroidism and roughly 17 progressor patients.

Sequencing was performed on peripheral blood mononuclear cells (PBMCs), taken at new diagnosis, from a patient treated with antithyroid drugs. The chain employs TRBV28 and TRBJ2-7; no D gene call is confident. This clonotype was sampled from a woman in her 30s with Graves disease. Donor details come from another sample of the same person, matched by shared clones. CDR3 region: CASSFSVGTYSYEQYF. The DNA sequence follows: TGTGCCAGCAGTTTTTCGGTTGGCACGTACTCCTACGAGCAGTACTTC.